Here is one T cell receptor (beta chain) with its context. CDR1 is SGHTA, CDR2 FQGTGA, per germline. The CDR3 is 14 residues long. The V end lost 5 bases, the J end lost 6 bases, and 16 bases lay between the germline ends. Repertoires were generated with immunoSEQ multiplex PCR, while TCRdb's copy carries only in-frame clones and drops some. The table shows 65,000 or so clones, with roughly 88% occurring only once. This specimen belongs to a study of T cell changes during pregnancy in multiple sclerosis. The chain is built from TRBV7-3 and TRBJ2-5, with D possibly matching TRBD2 (5 bases). The starting material was peripheral blood, obtained in the second trimester of pregnancy. The TCR sequence derives from a female donor in good health, enrolled as a control in a pregnancy study. CDR3 amino acids: CASSPDGDRKTQYF. CDR3 bases: TGTGCCAGCAGCCCCGACGGGGATCGTAAGACCCAGTACTTC.